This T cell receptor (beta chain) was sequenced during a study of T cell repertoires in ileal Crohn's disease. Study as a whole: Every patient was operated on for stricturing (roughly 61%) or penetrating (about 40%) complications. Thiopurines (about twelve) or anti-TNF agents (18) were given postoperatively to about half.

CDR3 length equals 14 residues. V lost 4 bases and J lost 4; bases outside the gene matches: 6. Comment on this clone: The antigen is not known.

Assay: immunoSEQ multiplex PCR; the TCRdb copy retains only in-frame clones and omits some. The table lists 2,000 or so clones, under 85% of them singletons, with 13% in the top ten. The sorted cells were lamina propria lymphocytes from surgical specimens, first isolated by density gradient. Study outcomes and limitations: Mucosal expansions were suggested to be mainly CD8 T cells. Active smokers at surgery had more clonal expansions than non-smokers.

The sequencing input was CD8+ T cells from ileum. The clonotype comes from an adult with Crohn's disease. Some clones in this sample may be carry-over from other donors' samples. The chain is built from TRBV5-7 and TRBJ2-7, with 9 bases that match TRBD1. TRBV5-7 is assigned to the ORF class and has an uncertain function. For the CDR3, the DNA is TGTGCCAGCAGCCGACGACAGGGGGTGTACGAGCAGTACTTC. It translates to CASSRRQGVYEQYF.